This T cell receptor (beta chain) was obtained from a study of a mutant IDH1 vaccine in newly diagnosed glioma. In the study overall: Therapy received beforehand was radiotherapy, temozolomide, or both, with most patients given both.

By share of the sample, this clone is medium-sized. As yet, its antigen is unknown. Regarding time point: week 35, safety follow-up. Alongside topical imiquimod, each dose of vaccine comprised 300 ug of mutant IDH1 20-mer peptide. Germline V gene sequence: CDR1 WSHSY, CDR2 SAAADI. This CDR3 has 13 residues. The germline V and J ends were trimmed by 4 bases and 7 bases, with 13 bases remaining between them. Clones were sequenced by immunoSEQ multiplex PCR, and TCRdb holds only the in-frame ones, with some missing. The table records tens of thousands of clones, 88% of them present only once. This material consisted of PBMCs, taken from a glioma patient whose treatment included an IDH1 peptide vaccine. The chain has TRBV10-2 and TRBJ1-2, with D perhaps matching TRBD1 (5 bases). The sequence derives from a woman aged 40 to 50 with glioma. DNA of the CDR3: TGCGCCAGCAGTGGGGACCCAGCAGTTGGCTACACCTTC. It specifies CASSGDPAVGYTF.